These 5 T cell receptor beta chains were sequenced from one sample in a study of early T cells in non-severe SARS-CoV-2 infection. MiXCR, applied by TCRdb to the 5' RACE reads, yields one record per CDR3 protein. The sample has roughly 53,000 distinct CDR3 sequences, 9.3% seen once. The sequenced sample consisted of whole blood. These receptors originate from an adult who was a healthcare worker with PCR-confirmed SARS-CoV-2 infection or an uninfected control (not recorded which).

CDR3 DNA sequence: TGTGCCAGCAGCTGGGACAGGGGGCCGACAATTGAGCAGTTCTTC. This encodes CASSWDRGPTIEQFF. The chain couples TRBV13 to TRBJ2-1; the match to TRBD1 covers 12 bases. The CDR3 loop spans 15 amino acids. J gave up 9 bases and V 4 bases, and 7 bases lay outside the gene matches. Germline V gives CDR1 PRHDT, CDR2 FYEKMQ (reference sequence). The full variable domain, with the rest looked up from reference TRBV13 and TRBJ2-1, is AAGVIQSPRHLIKEKRETATLKCYPIPRHDTVYWYQQGPGQDPQFLISFYEKMQSDKGSIPDRFSAQQFSDYHSELNMSSLELGDSALYFCASSWDRGPTIEQFFGPGTRLTVL.

This clonotype was detected only a few times. V usage is TRBV29-1 and J usage is TRBJ2-2, with 7 nucleotides matching TRBD1. Germline-derived CDR1 and CDR2 are SQVTM and ANQGSEA. Trimming took 5 bases from V and 0 from J; bases not matched to a gene: 3. This CDR3 has 14 amino acids. DNA of the CDR3: TGCAGCGTTCAGACAGGGACGAACACCGGGGAGCTGTTTTTT. Its translation is CSVQTGTNTGELFF.

This clonotype was counted only a few times. The rearrangement joins TRBV7-9 to TRBJ2-1; D unresolved. This CDR3 region has 14 residues. The ends were cut back, 7 bases at V and 8 bases at J, with 18 bases in the middle. The germline V gene encodes CDR1 SEHNR and CDR2 FQNEAQ (reference sequence). The CDR3 protein is CASTTPRTTDEQFF. CDR3 nucleotide sequence: TGTGCCAGCACCACCCCGCGAACTACTGATGAGCAGTTCTTC.

This clonotype was counted only a few times. V is TRBV18 and J is TRBJ1-2; D remains ambiguous. There are 14 residues in the CDR3. V was cut by 6 bases and J by 4 bases, with 15 bases left in between. Germline loops: CDR1 KGHSH, CDR2 LQKENI. For the CDR3, the DNA is TGTGCCAGCTCCCCTGAGAGGGCCCTCTATGGCTACACCTTC. It encodes CASSPERALYGYTF.

This clonotype has a handful of counts. This chain connects TRBV4-1 to TRBJ1-3; D unclear. Between the trimmed V and J ends, which lost 8 bases and 0 bases, there was a span of 11 bases. The CDR3 sequence is 14 residues long. CDR1 and CDR2 (germline): MGHRA, YSYEKL. The CDR3 DNA follows: TGCGCCAGCTCGGAGCGAAGCTCTGGAAACACCATATATTTT. As protein: CASSERSSGNTIYF.